Below, one TCR beta chain is given with its context. Sequencing used immunoSEQ multiplex PCR; TCRdb keeps in-frame clones, though not all of them. The sample carries hundreds of thousands of clones, roughly nine tenths recorded once. The entry originates in a study of blood T cell repertoires in COVID-19. Study background: Cohort 3 donors counted as recovered after two negative PCRs, clearance, or resolved symptoms. Sample material is recorded as cDNA or gDNA derived from T cells, B-cell-depleted T cells, or PBMCs.

Assignments of participants to cohorts depended upon their own reported clinical history. The CDR3 extends over 16 amino acids. V gave up 4 bases and J gave up 5 bases; unmatched junction bases: 13. Germline CDR1 MGHRA, CDR2 YSYEKL. The receptor was isolated from a woman aged 50 to 60 in a cohort exposed to, infected with or recovered from COVID-19 (not recorded which). Sequenced: PBMCs or T cells enriched from blood (not recorded which). The chain uses TRBV4-1 and TRBJ1-2, with 7 positions matching TRBD1. The CDR3 loop is CASSPSQGQAGYGYTF. DNA for the CDR3: TGCGCCAGCAGCCCATCCCAAGGACAGGCTGGTTATGGCTACACCTTC.